These 29 T cell receptor beta chains were all obtained from the same sample, sequenced in a study of T cells in localized non-small cell lung cancer. The method was immunoSEQ multiplex PCR; TCRdb's version includes in-frame clones alone and lacks a portion of them. The repertoire consists of under 12,000 clones, with 90% occurring once and the leading ten covering roughly 13%. Sequenced here: peripheral blood, sampled before any cancer treatment. The receptors originated from a male donor at least 60 years old with stage III lung adenocarcinoma.

This chain connects TRBV7-8 to TRBJ2-1, with 10 bases matching TRBD2. This CDR3 region has 18 residues. Germline-derived CDR1 and CDR2 are SGHVS and FQNEAQ. Trimming cost V 5 bases and J 7 bases; bases outside gene matches: 17. In DNA form, the CDR3 reads TGTGCCAGCAGCGCTACCTCGGGGCTAGCGGGAGATGGAAATGAGCAGTTCTTC. It translates to CASSATSGLAGDGNEQFF.

The CDR3 DNA follows: TGTGCCAGCAGCTTAGCTAGCGGGAGCTACGAGCAGTACTTC. Translated: CASSLASGSYEQYF. The gene calls are TRBV11-3 and TRBJ2-7; 10 nucleotides align to TRBD2. From germline, CDR1 is SGHNT and CDR2 YENEEA. The J segment lost 3 bases and the V segment lost 1 base, leaving 0 bases of the junction unmatched. This CDR3 has 14 amino acids.

V and J are TRBV6-1 and TRBJ1-1; the D gene is possibly TRBD1 (5 bases). The CDR3 is made up of 15 amino acids. V was trimmed by 6 bases and J by 8 bases, leaving 22 bases between them. CDR1 is MNHNS, CDR2 SASEGT, per germline. CDR3 coding DNA: TGTGCCAGCAGCCGTTCCGGGACGGCGGCCGCCGAAGCTTTCTTT. Its protein is CASSRSGTAAAEAFF.

The chain uses TRBV9 and TRBJ2-2; D remains unclear. Germline CDR1 SGDLS, CDR2 YYNGEE. Trimming cost V 2 bases and J 6 bases, with 11 bases left between them. CDR3 size: 14 residues. Written as DNA, the CDR3 is TGTGCCAGCAGCGTCGGCAGGTTGGCCGGGGAGCTGTTTTTT. Its protein is CASSVGRLAGELFF.

V usage is TRBV6-5 and J usage is TRBJ2-3; the match to TRBD1 covers 8 bases. This CDR3 contains 15 residues. Germline-derived CDR1 and CDR2 are MNHEY and SVGAGI. The junction had 1 base not matched to a gene; V was cut back by 0 bases and J by 2 bases. For the CDR3, the DNA is TGTGCCAGCAGTTACTCGGACAGGGCCACAGATACGCAGTATTTT. Residues: CASSYSDRATDTQYF.

This clone was seen only once. V is TRBV4-1 and J is TRBJ1-6, with D unclear. The V gene's germline CDR1 is MGHRA and CDR2 YSYEKL. Trimming removed 0 bases at V and 7 bases at J, with 10 bases between. The CDR3 totals 15 residues. As DNA, the CDR3 is TGCGCCAGCAGCCAAGAAGGCAACGACAATTCACCCCTCCACTTT. Its translation: CASSQEGNDNSPLHF.

The chain is built from TRBV9 and TRBJ1-2; TRBD1 aligns across 8 bases. The J segment lost 3 bases and the V segment lost 0 bases, leaving 4 bases of the junction unmatched. CDR3 length equals 15 residues. Per the germline V gene, CDR1 is SGDLS and CDR2 is YYNGEE. CDR3 in DNA: TGTGCCAGCAGCGTAGGAACAGGGGGGGACTATGGCTACACCTTC. Translating it yields CASSVGTGGDYGYTF.

The rearrangement joins TRBV28 to TRBJ1-5, with D perhaps TRBD1 (6 bases). The CDR3 is made up of 16 amino acids. Trimming removed 2 bases from V and 5 bases from J, with 16 bases in between. CDR1 MDHEN and CDR2 SYDVKM come from the germline V gene. CDR3 sequence reads: CASSLVRGDTYQPQHF. Written as DNA, the CDR3 is TGTGCCAGCAGTTTAGTTAGGGGGGATACCTATCAGCCCCAGCATTTT.

The chain uses TRBV6-1 and TRBJ1-4; perhaps TRBD1 as D (5 bases). Trimming removed 6 bases from V and 4 bases from J, with 6 bases in between. The CDR3 has 12 amino acids. Per germline, CDR1 MNHNS and CDR2 SASEGT. In nucleotides, the CDR3 is TGTGCCAGCAGCAGGGTTAATGAAAAACTGTTTTTT. Its translation: CASSRVNEKLFF.

This chain uses TRBV10-3 with TRBJ1-1; no clear D gene. CDR3 length equals 12 residues. The V gene's germline CDR1 is ENHRY and CDR2 SYGVKD. The V end was cut by 4 bases, the J end by 8 bases, with 11 bases between. The CDR3 here is CAISADVLEAFF. In nucleotides, the CDR3 is TGTGCCATCAGTGCAGACGTGTTGGAAGCTTTCTTT.

The chain couples TRBV5-6 to TRBJ2-5; no reliable D call. This CDR3 is built from 14 residues. V lost 4 bases and J lost 4, with 14 bases in between. CDR1 and CDR2 (germline): SGHDT, YYEEEE. The CDR3 nucleotides read TGTGCCAGCAGCCGCCTCGGGTACCGAGAGACCCAGTACTTC. This sequence encodes CASSRLGYRETQYF.

The gene calls are TRBV19 and TRBJ1-5, with 11 bases identical to TRBD1. Germline V CDR1 and CDR2: LNHDA, SQIVND (reference sequence). The V segment lost 5 bases and the J segment 6 bases; nucleotides outside the gene matches: 9. The CDR3 has 16 residues. CDR3 amino acids: CASSGQGAARSQPQHF. The CDR3 DNA is TGTGCCAGTAGTGGACAGGGGGCGGCACGTTCTCAGCCCCAGCATTTT. Complete variable domain (other parts from reference TRBV19 and TRBJ1-5): DGGITQSPKYLFRKEGQNVTLSCEQNLNHDAMYWYRQDPGQGLRLIYYSQIVNDFQKGDIAEGYSVSREKKESFPLTVTSAQKNPTAFYLCASSGQGAARSQPQHFGDGTRLSIL.

The chain employs TRBV7-6 and TRBJ2-6; 13 bases match TRBD2. J lost 0 bases, V lost 1 base, and 3 bases had no gene match. The germline CDR1 and CDR2 sequences are SGHVS and FNYEAQ. There are 19 residues in the CDR3. The CDR3 spells CASSLGLAGGSSGANVLTF. CDR3 DNA sequence: TGTGCCAGCAGCTTAGGACTAGCGGGAGGCTCCTCTGGGGCCAACGTCCTGACTTTC. Complete variable domain (other parts from reference TRBV7-6 and TRBJ2-6): GAGVSQSPRYKVTKRGQDVALRCDPISGHVSLYWYRQALGQGPEFLTYFNYEAQQDKSGLPNDRFSAERPEGSISTLTIQRTEQRDSAMYRCASSLGLAGGSSGANVLTFGAGSRLTVL.

The genes are TRBV9 and TRBJ2-1; D might be TRBD2 (6 bases). V lost 0 bases to trimming and J lost 7 bases, with 11 bases between them. Per the germline V gene, CDR1 is SGDLS and CDR2 is YYNGEE. CDR3 length: 14 residues. CDR3 DNA: TGTGCCAGCAGCGTAGGGGGAGGAAGGAATGAGCAGTTCTTC. Its translation: CASSVGGGRNEQFF.

The rearrangement joins TRBV6-4 to TRBJ1-1, with D unresolved. Between the trimmed V and J ends, which lost 4 bases and 4 bases, there was a span of 10 bases. From germline, CDR1 is MRHNA and CDR2 SNTAGT. This CDR3 comprises 13 residues. CDR3 sequence reads: CASSAKSGTEAFF. Written as DNA, the CDR3 is TGTGCCAGCAGTGCCAAGTCGGGCACTGAAGCTTTCTTT.

About this clone itself: The junction departs from the called germline gene at one end, perhaps through a read error. The sample has other DNA sequences that encode this CDR3 too. The V call is TRBV7-2, the J call TRBJ2-5; TRBD2 matches 11 bases. The germline CDR1 and CDR2 sequences are SGHTA and FQGNSA. The length of the CDR3 is 14 residues. In nucleotides, the CDR3 is TGTGCCAGCAGCCTAGCGGGAGGACAAGAGACCCAGTACTTC. Amino acids: CASSLAGGQETQYF.

This chain links TRBV18 with TRBJ1-1; TRBD1 might be the D (6 bases). The CDR3 has 15 amino acids. Trimming shortened V by 3 bases and J by 3 bases, and 14 bases separated the two germline ends. From germline, CDR1 is KGHSH and CDR2 LQKENI. For the CDR3, the DNA is TGTGCCAGCTCACCGCAACAGGGTGGGGACACTGAAGCTTTCTTT. Translated, it gives CASSPQQGGDTEAFF.

This chain connects TRBV29-1 to TRBJ2-1; 13 nucleotides align to TRBD2. CDR1 and CDR2 from the germline V gene are SQVTM and ANQGSEA. V trimming: 3 bases; J trimming: 6 bases; junction bases outside the gene matches: 5. This CDR3 is 15 amino acids long. In nucleotides, the CDR3 is TGCAGCGTTGATTCCAGACTAGCGGGAGGCAATGAGCAGTTCTTC. This gives the protein CSVDSRLAGGNEQFF.

The V and J genes are TRBV7-3 and TRBJ2-1, with 14 bases aligning to TRBD2. The CDR3 totals 15 residues. Germline CDR1 SGHTA, CDR2 FQGTGA. J lost 10 bases, V lost 2 bases, and 4 bases had no gene match. The CDR3 DNA reads TGTGCCAGCAGCTTAGGGACTAGCGGGAGTGGGGAGCAGTTCTTC. As protein: CASSLGTSGSGEQFF.

V and J are TRBV18 and TRBJ2-2, with 11 positions matching TRBD2. The CDR3 runs to 17 residues. From germline, CDR1 is KGHSH and CDR2 LQKENI. Trimming at V came to 4 bases and at J to 1 base, leaving 5 bases not matched to a gene. The chain's CDR3 is CASSRLTSGRNTGELFF. The CDR3 DNA reads TGTGCCAGCTCACGCCTTACTAGCGGGAGGAACACCGGGGAGCTGTTTTTT.

The V call is TRBV14, the J call TRBJ1-2, with 7 bases lining up with TRBD1. This CDR3 has 17 residues. V trimming: 0 bases; J trimming: 7 bases; junction bases outside the gene matches: 14. Germline CDR1 and CDR2: SGHDN and FVKESK. The CDR3 here is CASSQDGIARGTGGYTF. The CDR3 nucleotides are TGTGCCAGCAGCCAAGATGGGATAGCCAGGGGGACTGGTGGCTACACCTTC.

This sequence joins TRBV7-2 and TRBJ2-7; tentatively, D is TRBD2 (5 bases). Trimming shortened V by 5 bases and J by 2 bases, and 7 bases separated the two germline ends. The germline V gene encodes CDR1 SGHTA and CDR2 FQGNSA. This CDR3 has 12 amino acids. CDR3 nucleotides: TGTGCCAGCAGCACGGGGACCTACGAGCAGTACTTC. Protein: CASSTGTYEQYF.

This clone was counted a single time. J is TRBJ2-7 and V is TRBV11-2; either TRBD1 or TRBD2 may supply D (5 bases each). V lost 1 base to trimming and J lost 2 bases, with 6 bases between them. Germline V lookup: CDR1 SGHAT, CDR2 FQNNGV. This CDR3 is 13 amino acids long. CDR3 loop: CASSLVGPYEQYF. The CDR3, as DNA: TGTGCCAGCAGCTTAGTGGGACCCTACGAGCAGTACTTC.

The rearrangement joins TRBV27 to TRBJ2-5, with 9 bases matching TRBD1. In germline, CDR1 is MNHEY, CDR2 SMNVEV (reference sequence). V shed 0 bases, J shed 6 bases, and the junction held 5 bases outside the gene matches. The CDR3 consists of 15 residues. The CDR3 region has the DNA TGTGCCAGCAGTTTATCCGCGGGACAGGGACAGACCCAGTACTTC. Translating gives CASSLSAGQGQTQYF.

The rearrangement links TRBV20-1 to TRBJ2-5; D is ambiguous. CDR3 length: 11 amino acids. V lost 4 bases, J lost 0 bases, and 3 bases lay in between. The germline gives CDR1 DFQATT, CDR2 SNEGSKA (reference sequence). The DNA of the CDR3 is TGCAGTGCTAACGACCAAGAGACCCAGTACTTC. Translating gives CSANDQETQYF.

The chain has TRBV7-9 and TRBJ2-1; no reliable D call. Germline CDR1 and CDR2: SEHNR and FQNEAQ (reference sequence). Trimming shortened V by 5 bases and J by 8 bases, and 4 bases separated the two germline ends. The CDR3 contains 10 residues. The CDR3 loop reads CASSSHEQFF. In DNA, the CDR3 is TGTGCCAGCAGCAGCCATGAGCAGTTCTTC.

This clone showed up just once. V is TRBV5-1 and J is TRBJ2-6, with D possibly being TRBD1 (5 bases). The germline CDR1 and CDR2 sequences are SGHRS and YFSETQ. This CDR3 is built from 14 residues. Trimming cost V 7 bases and J 0 bases, with 8 bases left between them. CDR3 coding DNA: TGCGCCAGCCGACAGAGCTCTGGGGCCAACGTCCTGACTTTC. Amino acid sequence: CASRQSSGANVLTF.

The chain has TRBV19 and TRBJ2-2; tentative D call: TRBD2 (5 bases). Trimming stripped 2 bases from V and 7 bases from J, with 17 bases between. Germline V CDR1 and CDR2: LNHDA, SQIVND (reference sequence). This CDR3 has 16 amino acids. The CDR3 is CASSITGSLAGGELFF. DNA of the CDR3: TGTGCCAGTAGTATAACCGGGTCCCTAGCAGGCGGGGAGCTGTTTTTT.

This sequence joins TRBV21-1 and TRBJ2-1; TRBD2 is the table's D call, not checked against the DNA. TRBV21-1 is marked as a pseudogene. The CDR3 has 15 residues. CDR3 in DNA: TGTGCCAGCAGCAAACTAGCGGGCTTTCTCAATGAGCAGTTCTTC. This translates into CASSKLAGFLNEQFF.